What follows is one T cell receptor beta chain and its context. No antigen is known for it. Only in-frame clones appear in the TCRdb table, and some are missing; sequencing was by immunoSEQ multiplex PCR. The sample consists of more than 95,000 clones, approximately 90% of them appearing once. This sample was included in a study of cytomegalovirus exposure and HLA in healthy donors. About the research overall: Per a later analysis, the 666 first-cohort and approximately 120 validation repertoires shared one platform.

Among the roughly 120 subjects of the validation cohort, separate from the approximately 700-subject first cohort, were the donors. Overall study findings and caveats: Specificity of a few CMV-associated chains for CMV antigens was verified in vitro.

The specimen was PBMCs. The clonotype was recovered from a man younger than 35 in good health and CMV-seropositive.

The CDR3 sequence: CASSSGQGLYNEQFF. CDR3 DNA: TGTGCCAGCAGCTCCGGACAGGGTCTCTACAATGAGCAGTTCTTC. The chain recombines TRBV7-6 with TRBJ2-1, with 8 bases that match TRBD1. The V segment lost 4 bases and the J segment 3 bases; nucleotides outside the gene matches: 5. Germline CDR1 SGHVS, CDR2 FNYEAQ. This CDR3 region has 15 residues. Together with reference TRBV7-6 and TRBJ2-1, the CDR3 gives the full variable domain: GAGVSQSPRYKVTKRGQDVALRCDPISGHVSLYWYRQALGQGPEFLTYFNYEAQQDKSGLPNDRFSAERPEGSISTLTIQRTEQRDSAMYRCASSSGQGLYNEQFFGPGTRLTVL.